These 8 T cell receptor beta chains were sequenced from one sample in a study of T-cell reconstitution after alpha-beta-depleted transplantation in children. This sample's TCRbeta library carried unique molecular identifier barcodes. TCRdb processed the PCR reads anew with MiXCR; each CDR3 protein has one entry. The table has about 460,000 distinct CDR3 sequences, roughly a tenth seen once. The sequencing used PBMCs, collected before TCRalphabeta/CD19-depleted stem cell transplant. All receptors come from a child aged 2 to 10 with inherited bone marrow failure, due to receive a stem cell transplant.

CDR3 sequence: CASSPRPATGREGRSYEQYF. Here the CDR3 DNA reads TGTGCCAGCAGCCCACGCCCCGCAACGGGACGGGAGGGCCGGAGCTACGAGCAGTACTTC. The chain joins TRBV11-2 to TRBJ2-7; 8 positions match TRBD2. The CDR3 totals 20 residues. V was clipped by 5 bases and J by 3 bases; unmatched bases: 24. Germline assignment: CDR1 SGHAT and CDR2 FQNNGV.

The sample holds many counts of this clonotype. The chain combines TRBV29-1 with TRBJ2-1; D is possibly TRBD1 (6 bases). Deletions cut 1 base from V and 0 bases from J, with 16 bases between. The CDR3 is made up of 17 amino acids. The germline V gene encodes CDR1 SQVTM and CDR2 ANQGSEA. The CDR3 sequence is CSVEGDRDTRSYNEQFF. The CDR3 DNA is TGCAGCGTTGAAGGGGACCGGGACACCCGCTCCTACAATGAGCAGTTCTTC.

This clonotype was seen many times. V and J are TRBV28 and TRBJ2-7; D not certain. This CDR3 is built from 11 residues. V lost 7 bases to trimming and J lost 6 bases, with 10 bases between them. CDR1 is MDHEN, CDR2 SYDVKM, per germline. The CDR3 sequence: CASNLGREQYF. In nucleotides, the CDR3 is TGTGCCAGCAACCTAGGGCGCGAGCAGTACTTC.

This clonotype was counted ten times or more. V is TRBV12-3 or TRBV12-4 and J is TRBJ2-5; D is unclear. V lost 3 bases to trimming and J lost 7 bases, with 12 bases between them. The CDR3 spans 13 residues. The CDR3 region has the DNA TGTGCCAGCAGTTTCGGGCAGCGTGGGACCCAGTACTTC. The encoded protein is CASSFGQRGTQYF.

This clonotype was seen ten or more times. V usage is TRBV6-1 and J usage is TRBJ1-5, with 7 bases that match TRBD1. Germline V CDR1 and CDR2: MNHNS, SASEGT. This CDR3 spans 13 amino acids. Germline trimming cut 6 bases from V and 3 bases from J; bases unmatched to any gene: 2. The CDR3 reads CASRQGLNQPQHF. CDR3 coding DNA: TGTGCCAGCAGACAGGGGCTCAATCAGCCCCAGCATTTT.

This clonotype was counted at least ten times. The chain joins TRBV6-2 or TRBV6-3 to TRBJ2-7; D unresolved. V was cut by 0 bases and J by 6 bases, with 3 bases left in between. CDR3 length: 11 residues. Germline CDR1 is MNHEY and CDR2 is SVGEGT. CDR3 loop: CASSYSTEQYF. The DNA of the CDR3 is TGTGCCAGCAGTTACTCGACCGAGCAGTACTTC.

In its sample, this clonotype was seen many times. This chain uses TRBV4-3 with TRBJ2-5; 10 nucleotides agree with TRBD2. Germline CDR1 LGHNA, CDR2 YSLEER. J lost 4 bases, V lost 10 bases, and 6 bases had no gene match. The length of the CDR3 is 13 residues. The DNA of the CDR3 is TGCGCCAAAGCGGGAGGGCCGGGAGAGACCCAGTACTTC. It encodes CAKAGGPGETQYF.

This clonotype was counted many times. The rearrangement joins TRBV20-1 to TRBJ2-1; D unclear. The V and J ends lost 0 bases and 0 bases respectively, with 6 bases between them. The germline gives CDR1 DFQATT, CDR2 SNEGSKA (reference sequence). The CDR3 consists of 14 residues. The DNA for the CDR3 is TGCAGTGCTAGAGAAAAGAGCTCCTACAATGAGCAGTTCTTC. Amino acids: CSAREKSSYNEQFF.